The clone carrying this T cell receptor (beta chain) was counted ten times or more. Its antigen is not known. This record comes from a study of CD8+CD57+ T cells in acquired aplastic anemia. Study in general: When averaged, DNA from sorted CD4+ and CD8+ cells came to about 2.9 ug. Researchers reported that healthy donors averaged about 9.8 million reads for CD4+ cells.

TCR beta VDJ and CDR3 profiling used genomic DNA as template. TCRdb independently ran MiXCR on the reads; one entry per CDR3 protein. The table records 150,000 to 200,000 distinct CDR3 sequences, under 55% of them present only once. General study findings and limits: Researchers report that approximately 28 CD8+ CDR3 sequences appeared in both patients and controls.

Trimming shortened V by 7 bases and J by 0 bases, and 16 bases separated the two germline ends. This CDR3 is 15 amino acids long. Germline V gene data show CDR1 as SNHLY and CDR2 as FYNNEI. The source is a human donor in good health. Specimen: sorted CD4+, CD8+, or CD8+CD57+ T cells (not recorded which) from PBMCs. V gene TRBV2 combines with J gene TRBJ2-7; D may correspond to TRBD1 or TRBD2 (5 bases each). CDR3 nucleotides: TGTGCCAGCATGCCCTGGGGGAAAAGCTCCTACGAGCAGTACTTC. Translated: CASMPWGKSSYEQYF. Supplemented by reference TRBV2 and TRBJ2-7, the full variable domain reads EPEVTQTPSHQVTQMGQEVILRCVPISNHLYFYWYRQILGQKVEFLVSFYNNEISEKSEIFDDQFSVERPDGSNFTLKIRSTKLEDSAMYFCASMPWGKSSYEQYFGPGTRLTVT.